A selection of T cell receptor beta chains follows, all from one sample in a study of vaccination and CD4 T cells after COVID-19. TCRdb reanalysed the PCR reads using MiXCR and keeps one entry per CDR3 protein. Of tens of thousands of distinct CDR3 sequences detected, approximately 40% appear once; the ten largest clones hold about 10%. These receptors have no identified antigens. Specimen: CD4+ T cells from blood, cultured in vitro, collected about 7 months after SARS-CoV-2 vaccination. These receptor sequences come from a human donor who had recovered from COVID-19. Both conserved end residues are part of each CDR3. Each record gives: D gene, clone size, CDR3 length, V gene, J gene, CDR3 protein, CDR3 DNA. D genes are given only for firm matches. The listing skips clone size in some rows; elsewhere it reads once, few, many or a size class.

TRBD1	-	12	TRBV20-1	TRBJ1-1	CSVRTGNTEAFF	TGCAGTGTCAGGACAGGGAACACTGAAGCTTTCTTT
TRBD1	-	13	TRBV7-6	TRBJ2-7	CASSSAPDREQYF	TGTGCCAGCAGCTCCGCCCCGGACAGGGAGCAGTACTTC
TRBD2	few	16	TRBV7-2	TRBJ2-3	CASSRGTSGSPDTQYF	TGTGCCAGCAGCCGCGGGACTAGCGGGAGCCCAGATACGCAGTATTTT
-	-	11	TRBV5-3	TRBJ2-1	CARSLGGKEFF	TGTGCCAGAAGCTTGGGCGGGAAAGAGTTCTTC
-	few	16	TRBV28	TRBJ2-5	CASSSRRAGGLETQYF	TGTGCCAGCAGTTCCAGGAGGGCCGGTGGGTTAGAGACCCAGTACTTC
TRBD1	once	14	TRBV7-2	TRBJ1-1	CASSVQGAHTEAFF	TGTGCCAGCAGCGTACAGGGGGCCCACACTGAAGCTTTCTTT
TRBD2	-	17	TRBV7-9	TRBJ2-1	CASSLERLAGGYNEQFF	TGTGCCAGCAGCTTAGAAAGGTTAGCGGGAGGGTACAATGAGCAGTTCTTC
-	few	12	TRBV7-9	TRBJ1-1	CATGEANTEAFF	TGTGCCACGGGGGAGGCAAACACTGAAGCTTTCTTT
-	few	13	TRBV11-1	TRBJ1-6	CASSAYTIGPLHF	TGTGCCAGCAGCGCTTACACGATCGGGCCCCTCCACTTT
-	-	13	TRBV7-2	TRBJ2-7	CAGSLTGVREQYF	TGTGCCGGCAGCTTAACGGGGGTGAGGGAGCAGTACTTC
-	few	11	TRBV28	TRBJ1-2	CASSTGYGYTF	TGTGCCAGCAGCACAGGGTATGGCTACACCTTC
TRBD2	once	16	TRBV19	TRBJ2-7	CASSREAGGISYEQYF	TGTGCCAGTAGTCGCGAGGCGGGGGGTATAAGCTACGAGCAGTACTTC
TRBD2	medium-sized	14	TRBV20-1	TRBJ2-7	CSARGLASRYEQYF	TGCAGTGCTAGAGGACTAGCGTCGAGGTATGAGCAGTACTTC
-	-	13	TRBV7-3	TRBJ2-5	CASSLTREETQYF	TGTGCCAGCAGCTTGACTAGGGAAGAGACCCAGTACTTC
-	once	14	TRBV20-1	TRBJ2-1	CSANRPDGYNEQFF	TGCAGTGCCAACCGCCCCGACGGATACAATGAGCAGTTCTTC
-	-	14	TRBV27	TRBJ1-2	CASSLTALNYGYTF	TGTGCCAGCAGTTTAACTGCTCTTAACTATGGCTACACCTTC
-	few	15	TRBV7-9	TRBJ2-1	CASSLEGRSKFEQFF	TGTGCCAGCAGCTTAGAGGGTCGGAGTAAATTTGAGCAGTTCTTC
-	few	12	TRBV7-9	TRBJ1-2	CASSPGNYGYTF	TGTGCCAGCAGCCCCGGAAACTATGGCTACACCTTC
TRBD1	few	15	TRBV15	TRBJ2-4	CATRKDRASKNIQYF	TGTGCCACCAGGAAGGACAGGGCTTCCAAAAACATTCAGTACTTC